The 31 T cell receptor beta chains reported below all come from one sample, sequenced in a study of T cells in Graves' hyperthyroidism and ophthalmopathy (dated by TCRdb to about 2019). Library preparation employed multiplex PCR. The instrument given in TCRdb is Illumina HiSeq 2000. Amplification of TCR beta CDR3 regions was carried out from RNA transcripts. For the first round of RT-PCR on the TCR CDR3, the HTBI primer set was used together with the Qiagen OneStep RT-PCR kit. TCRdb reran the public reads through fastp at Q25 and MiXCR, keeping productive beta chains. Every distinct CDR3 protein forms one entry, paired with its most common genes and DNA. The sample table shows roughly 420,000 distinct CDR3 sequences, and roughly 14% are seen once. Together, the top ten hold approximately 14% of the sample. The specimen was blood. The receptor set was obtained from a woman younger than 35 with Graves' hyperthyroidism.

This clonotype was detected only a few times. The chain recombines TRBV6-9 with TRBJ2-6, with a tentative D call TRBD1 (6 bases). V gave up 4 bases and J gave up 3 bases, with 22 bases separating them. The CDR3 consists of 19 residues. Germline V gene lookup returns CDR1 MNHGY and CDR2 SVAAGI. The CDR3 region has the DNA TGTGCCAGCAGTTCCCTCGCAGGGGTGTGGCGTAGTGGGGCCAACGTCCTGACTTTC. Amino acids: CASSSLAGVWRSGANVLTF.

This clonotype has ten or more counts. The CDR3 sequence is CASSIRVGQTLGETQYF. CDR3 nucleotide sequence: TGTGCCAGCAGCATTAGGGTTGGACAGACTTTAGGGGAGACCCAGTACTTC. The V and J genes are TRBV11-2 and TRBJ2-5, with D tentatively TRBD1 (6 bases). CDR3 length equals 17 residues. V dropped 5 bases and J dropped 5 bases, with 24 bases sitting between them. The germline CDR1 and CDR2 sequences are SGHAT and FQNNGV.

This clonotype was counted at least ten times. The V gene is TRBV6-2 or TRBV6-3, the J gene TRBJ2-1; 7 nucleotides align to TRBD1. Germline V gene data show CDR1 as MNHEY and CDR2 as SVGEGT. This CDR3 has 15 residues. Trimming cost V 0 bases and J 7 bases; bases outside gene matches: 6. The DNA of the CDR3 is TGTGCCAGCAGTTACTCTTGGCAGGGGGTTAATGAGCAGTTCTTC. It encodes CASSYSWQGVNEQFF.

The chain couples TRBV6-1 to TRBJ2-3; D is tentatively TRBD1 or TRBD2 (5 bases each). The CDR3 runs to 18 residues. V was pared by 6 bases and J by 2 bases, with 24 bases between. The germline CDR1 and CDR2 sequences are MNHNS and SASEGT. The CDR3 DNA is TGTGCCAGCAGACCGGGACCCTCACCGAGACCTTTCACAGATACGCAGTATTTT. Residues: CASRPGPSPRPFTDTQYF.

At least ten counts were recorded for this clonotype. The chain employs TRBV11-3 and TRBJ2-1, with TRBD2 identical over 7 bases. V shed 5 bases and J 7 bases; nucleotides not matched to a gene: 5. The CDR3 consists of 13 residues. The V gene's germline CDR1 is SGHNT and CDR2 YENEEA. CDR3 protein: CASSPREGNEQFF. CDR3 in DNA: TGTGCCAGCAGCCCGAGGGAGGGTAATGAGCAGTTCTTC.

In this sample, this clonotype turned up many times. The chain employs TRBV4-1 and TRBJ2-1; 16 bases map to TRBD2. J was trimmed by 8 bases and V by 4 bases; bases with no gene match: 5. The CDR3 runs 16 residues. The germline V gene has CDR1 MGHRA and CDR2 YSYEKL. For the CDR3, the DNA is TGCGCCAGCAGCCGTGGGGGACTAGCGGGGGGGGATGAGCAGTTCTTC. Its protein is CASSRGGLAGGDEQFF.

This clonotype has a handful of counts. This CDR3 is missing its conserved last phenylalanine or tryptophan, likely due to a read error. This chain uses TRBV5-5 with TRBJ2-1, with 10 positions matching TRBD2. The CDR3 is 15 residues long. With V trimmed by 0 bases and J by 5 bases, 2 bases remained unmatched. Germline loops: CDR1 SGHKS, CDR2 YYEKEE (reference sequence). In DNA, the CDR3 is TGTGCCAGCAGCTTGGTACTAGCGGGAAACAATGAGCAGTTCCTC. It encodes CASSLVLAGNNEQFL.

A remark on this clonotype: A much larger clone lies a single base off, so this may be a read error. V is TRBV6-2 or TRBV6-3 and J is TRBJ1-2; D is uncertain. In germline, CDR1 is MNHEY, CDR2 SVGEGT. This CDR3 region has 14 residues. Deletions cut 0 bases from V and 4 bases from J, with 9 bases between. CDR3 residues: CASSYSRISYGYTF. The CDR3 nucleotides are TGTGCCAGCAGTTACTCGAGAATTAGCTATGGCTACACCTTC.

The genes are TRBV25-1 and TRBJ2-7, with unresolved D. CDR3 length equals 14 residues. The V end was cut by 0 bases, the J end by 2 bases, with 8 bases between. Germline CDR1 is MGHDK and CDR2 is SYGVNS. CDR3 coding DNA: TGTGCCAGCAGTGAATATGACGGCACCTACGAGCAGTACTTC. Amino acid sequence: CASSEYDGTYEQYF.

There are many counts of this clonotype. The chain employs TRBV20-1 and TRBJ1-5; D is undetermined. The germline V and J ends were trimmed by 0 bases and 3 bases, with 12 bases remaining between them. The CDR3 is 15 residues long. CDR1 is DFQATT and CDR2 is SNEGSKA in the germline V gene (reference sequence). CDR3 in DNA: TGCAGTGCTAGAGAATTCCTCTTCGACAATCAGCCCCAGCATTTT. Its protein product is CSAREFLFDNQPQHF.

This clonotype was found once. This rearrangement joins TRBV29-1 to TRBJ1-2; D is possibly TRBD1 (6 bases). The CDR3 length is 13 residues. Germline-derived CDR1 and CDR2 are SQVTM and ANQGSEA. Trimming took 3 bases from V and 3 from J, leaving 11 bases between them. The CDR3 protein is CSVDSGADYGYTF. CDR3 nucleotides: TGCAGCGTTGACTCGGGGGCGGACTATGGCTACACCTTC.

The rearrangement joins TRBV7-6 to TRBJ2-2; TRBD2 aligns across 11 bases. The germline gives CDR1 SGHVS, CDR2 FNYEAQ. The CDR3 is made up of 15 amino acids. The trim removed 5 bases at V and 6 bases at J, leaving 5 bases unmatched. The CDR3 loop reads CASSRLAGFSGELFF. For the CDR3, the DNA is TGTGCCAGCAGCCGACTAGCGGGATTTTCCGGGGAGCTGTTTTTT.

The table lists this clonotype with many counts. This chain links TRBV29-1 with TRBJ2-1, with D possibly called TRBD1 or TRBD2 (5 bases each). This CDR3 spans 12 amino acids. Trimming cost V 4 bases and J 8 bases, with 12 bases left between them. Germline assignment: CDR1 SQVTM and CDR2 ANQGSEA. The CDR3: CSVGGRDHEQFF. The CDR3 nucleotides are TGCAGCGTTGGGGGCAGGGACCATGAGCAGTTCTTC.

The chain has TRBV2 and TRBJ2-3; D possibly matches TRBD1 or TRBD2 (6 bases each). The V gene lost 1 base and the J gene lost 4 bases, with 9 bases spanning the gap. The CDR3 covers 14 residues. From germline, CDR1 is SNHLY and CDR2 FYNNEI. The DNA for the CDR3 is TGTGCCAGCAGTGAAGAGGGGGGATCAGATACGCAGTATTTT. Translated, it gives CASSEEGGSDTQYF.

The DNA of the CDR3 is TGTGCCAGCAGCCCGACCCAGGGTAGGTCGGGTGAAAAACTGTTTTTT. Protein: CASSPTQGRSGEKLFF. This chain connects TRBV14 to TRBJ1-4, with D possibly TRBD1 on 5 matching bases. Trimming stripped 4 bases from V and 7 bases from J, with 19 bases between. Per germline, CDR1 SGHDN and CDR2 FVKESK. The CDR3 consists of 16 residues.

This clonotype was seen more than once but under ten times. V usage is TRBV28 and J usage is TRBJ1-2, with a possible D match to TRBD1 (5 bases). This CDR3 spans 13 amino acids. Germline V gene data show CDR1 as MDHEN and CDR2 as SYDVKM. V lost 2 bases and J 5 bases, leaving 9 bases between the germline ends. CDR3 in DNA: TGTGCCAGCAGTTTACAGGGACGATATGGCTACACCTTC. Translation gives CASSLQGRYGYTF.

This clonotype appeared a few times. The chain employs TRBV5-1 and TRBJ1-3, with a weak D call TRBD1 (6 bases). The CDR3 covers 14 residues. The V gene's germline CDR1 is SGHRS and CDR2 YFSETQ. V gave up 4 bases and J gave up 4 bases, with 12 bases separating them. The CDR3 protein is CASSPGQQGNTIYF. DNA of the CDR3: TGCGCCAGCAGCCCAGGACAGCAAGGAAACACCATATATTTT.

V usage is TRBV25-1 and J usage is TRBJ2-7, with D maybe TRBD1 (5 bases). V shed 1 base and J shed 2 bases, with 12 bases lying between them. Germline assignment: CDR1 MGHDK and CDR2 SYGVNS. The CDR3 has 15 amino acids. The CDR3 spells CASSELGKGTYEQYF. CDR3 coding DNA: TGTGCCAGCAGTGAATTGGGTAAGGGGACCTACGAGCAGTACTTC.

This clonotype was recorded at least ten times. This chain connects TRBV20-1 to TRBJ2-1; no clear D gene. The CDR3 is made up of 12 amino acids. V lost 0 bases to trimming and J lost 5 bases, with 5 bases between them. Germline CDR1 reads DFQATT; CDR2 reads SNEGSKA (reference sequence). CDR3 nucleotides: TGCAGTGCTAGAGACTATAACAATGAGCAGTTCTTC. Translation gives CSARDYNNEQFF.

The chain employs TRBV29-1 and TRBJ2-1; D is uncertain. The length of the CDR3 is 10 residues. Germline CDR1 reads SQVTM; CDR2 reads ANQGSEA. V lost 4 bases and J lost 12, with 10 bases in between. The DNA for the CDR3 is TGCAGCGTTGTCGTTGTTAGGCAGTTCTTC. It translates to CSVVVVRQFF.

This clonotype was detected ten times or more. The rearrangement uses TRBV5-1 and TRBJ1-2; 11 nucleotides match TRBD1. The junction had 7 bases not matched to a gene; V was cut back by 5 bases and J by 7 bases. This CDR3 is 14 amino acids long. The germline V gene encodes CDR1 SGHRS and CDR2 YFSETQ. The CDR3: CASRFNGQGAGYTF. The CDR3 region has the DNA TGCGCCAGCAGATTTAATGGACAGGGGGCTGGCTACACCTTC.

This clonotype occurred many times. The chain couples TRBV7-9 to TRBJ2-7; D possibly matches TRBD1 or TRBD2 (5 bases each). Trimming took 0 bases from V and 3 from J, leaving 15 bases between them. The germline V gene encodes CDR1 SEHNR and CDR2 FQNEAQ (reference sequence). The CDR3 extends over 16 amino acids. The CDR3 region is CASSLAEGRSDYEQYF. In nucleotides, the CDR3 is TGTGCCAGCAGCTTAGCTGAGGGGCGGAGTGACTACGAGCAGTACTTC.

Many counts were recorded for this clonotype. The chain couples TRBV20-1 to TRBJ1-2; TRBD1 might be the D (6 bases). The CDR3 sequence is 14 residues long. Germline CDR1 and CDR2: DFQATT and SNEGSKA (reference sequence). Trimming removed 6 bases at V and 4 bases at J, with 18 bases between. DNA of the CDR3: TGCAGTGCCGCCCCCGAAACAGGGTTCTATGGCTACACCTTC. Residues: CSAAPETGFYGYTF.

This clonotype was observed a few times. This could be a read error, since a much larger clone is one nucleotide away. CDR3 DNA sequence: TGTTCCAGCAGCCACTTGGCCGAACGGGAAGGAACCTATGGCTACACCTTC. It encodes CSSSHLAEREGTYGYTF. V gene TRBV7-9 combines with J gene TRBJ1-2, with D hard to call. The germline V gene has CDR1 SEHNR and CDR2 FQNEAQ (reference sequence). This CDR3 region has 17 residues.

This clonotype was seen once. The V call is TRBV6-2 or TRBV6-3, the J call TRBJ1-1, with 9 bases fitting TRBD1. From germline, CDR1 is MNHEY and CDR2 SVGEGT. The CDR3 spans 14 residues. The J segment lost 4 bases and the V segment lost 2 bases, leaving 2 bases of the junction unmatched. The CDR3, as DNA: TGTGCCAGCAGTTACCGGGACAGGGCCACTGAAGCTTTCTTT. Translated, it gives CASSYRDRATEAFF.

This clonotype has only a few counts. The V gene is TRBV7-2, the J gene TRBJ2-1; the match to TRBD2 covers 7 bases. Germline CDR1 and CDR2: SGHTA and FQGNSA. The CDR3 loop spans 12 amino acids. V lost 5 bases and J lost 14; bases outside the gene matches: 9. The CDR3 sequence: CASSRGSKREFF. CDR3 bases: TGTGCCAGCAGCCGCGGGAGTAAGAGGGAGTTCTTC. Based on the CDR3 plus reference TRBV7-2 and TRBJ2-1, the full variable domain is GAGVSQSPSNKVTEKGKDVELRCDPISGHTALYWYRQSLGQGLEFLIYFQGNSAPDKSGLPSDRFSAERTGGSVSTLTIQRTQQEDSAVYLCASSRGSKREFFGPGTRLTVL.

This clonotype was seen at least ten times. The chain joins TRBV7-2 to TRBJ1-1; D possibly corresponds to TRBD1 (5 bases). Per the germline V gene, CDR1 is SGHTA and CDR2 is FQGNSA. This CDR3 is 15 amino acids long. The V end lost 0 bases, the J end lost 4 bases, and 12 bases lay between the germline ends. In DNA form, the CDR3 reads TGTGCCAGCAGCTTAGCGGGGGGGTCGGGCACTGAAGCTTTCTTT. This encodes CASSLAGGSGTEAFF.

The V call is TRBV6-2 or TRBV6-3, the J call TRBJ1-1, with D perhaps TRBD1 (5 bases). V dropped 7 bases and J dropped 4 bases, with 16 bases sitting between them. The germline V gene has CDR1 MNHEY and CDR2 SVGEGT. The CDR3 extends over 14 amino acids. CDR3 protein: CASTITRGSTEAFF. In nucleotides, the CDR3 is TGTGCCAGCACCATTACCCGGGGGAGCACTGAAGCTTTCTTT.

This clonotype was seen many times. The chain joins TRBV6-5 to TRBJ1-1; TRBD1 might be the D (6 bases). Germline CDR1 is MNHEY and CDR2 is SVGAGI. The CDR3 contains 15 residues. Trimming shortened V by 3 bases and J by 1 base, and 12 bases separated the two germline ends. CDR3 amino acids: CASSYGGPENTEAFF. Written as DNA, the CDR3 is TGTGCCAGCAGTTATGGGGGGCCAGAGAACACTGAAGCTTTCTTT.

The V gene is TRBV6-1, the J gene TRBJ2-2, with D possibly TRBD1 on 5 matching bases. The CDR3 runs to 15 residues. V dropped 5 bases and J dropped 4 bases, with 14 bases sitting between them. Germline CDR1 is MNHNS and CDR2 is SASEGT. CDR3 DNA: TGTGCCAGCAGTCTTTCTACAGGTTCCACCGGGGAGCTGTTTTTT. Its protein is CASSLSTGSTGELFF.

The rearrangement links TRBV9 to TRBJ2-1; 16 nucleotides align to TRBD2. This CDR3 is 18 amino acids long. Germline CDR1 SGDLS, CDR2 YYNGEE. V was pared by 5 bases and J by 3 bases, with 8 bases of the junction left unmatched. The CDR3 nucleotides read TGTGCCAGCAGTAGGGGACTAGCGGGGGGGCTGGACTACAATGAGCAGTTCTTC. Encoded protein: CASSRGLAGGLDYNEQFF.